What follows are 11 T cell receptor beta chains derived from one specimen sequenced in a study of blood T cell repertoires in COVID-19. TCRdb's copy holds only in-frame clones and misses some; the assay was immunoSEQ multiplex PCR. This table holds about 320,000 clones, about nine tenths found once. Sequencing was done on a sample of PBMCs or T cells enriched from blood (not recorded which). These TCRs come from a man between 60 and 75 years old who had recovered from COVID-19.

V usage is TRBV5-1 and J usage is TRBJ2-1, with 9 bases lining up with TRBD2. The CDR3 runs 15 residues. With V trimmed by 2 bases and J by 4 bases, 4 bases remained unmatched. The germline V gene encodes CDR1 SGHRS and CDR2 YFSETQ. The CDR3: CASSFPSGGYNEQFF. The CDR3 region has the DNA TGCGCCAGCAGCTTCCCCAGCGGGGGGTACAATGAGCAGTTCTTC.

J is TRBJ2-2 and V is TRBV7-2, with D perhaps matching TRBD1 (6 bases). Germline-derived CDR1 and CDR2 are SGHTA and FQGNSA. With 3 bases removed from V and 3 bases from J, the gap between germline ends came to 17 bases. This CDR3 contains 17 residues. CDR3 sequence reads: CASSFPGRGLYTGELFF. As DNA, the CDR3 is TGTGCCAGCAGCTTCCCCGGAAGGGGGTTGTACACCGGGGAGCTGTTTTTT.

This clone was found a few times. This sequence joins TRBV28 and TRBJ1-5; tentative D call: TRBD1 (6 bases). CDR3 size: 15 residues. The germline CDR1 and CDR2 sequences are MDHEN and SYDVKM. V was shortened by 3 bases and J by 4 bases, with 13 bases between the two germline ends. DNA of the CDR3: TGTGCCAGCAGTTTGCCTACAGGGTTGAATCAGCCCCAGCATTTT. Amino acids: CASSLPTGLNQPQHF.

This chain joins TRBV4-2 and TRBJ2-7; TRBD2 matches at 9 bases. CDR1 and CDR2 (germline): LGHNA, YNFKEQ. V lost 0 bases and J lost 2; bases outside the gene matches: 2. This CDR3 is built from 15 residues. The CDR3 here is CASSQDSGRPYEQYF. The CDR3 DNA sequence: TGTGCCAGCAGCCAAGACAGCGGGAGGCCCTACGAGCAGTACTTC.

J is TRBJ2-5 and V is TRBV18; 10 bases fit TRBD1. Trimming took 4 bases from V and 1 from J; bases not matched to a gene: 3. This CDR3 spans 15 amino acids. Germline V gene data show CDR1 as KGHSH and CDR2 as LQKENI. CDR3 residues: CASSLGTGAQETQYF. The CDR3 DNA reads TGTGCCAGCTCACTTGGGACAGGGGCCCAAGAGACCCAGTACTTC.

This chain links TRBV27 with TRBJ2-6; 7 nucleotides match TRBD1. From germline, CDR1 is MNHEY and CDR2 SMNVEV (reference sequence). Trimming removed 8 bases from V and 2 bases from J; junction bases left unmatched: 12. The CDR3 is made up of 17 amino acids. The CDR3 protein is CASYNRGWAPGANVLTF. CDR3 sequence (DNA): TGTGCCAGCTATAACAGGGGTTGGGCGCCTGGGGCCAACGTCCTGACTTTC.

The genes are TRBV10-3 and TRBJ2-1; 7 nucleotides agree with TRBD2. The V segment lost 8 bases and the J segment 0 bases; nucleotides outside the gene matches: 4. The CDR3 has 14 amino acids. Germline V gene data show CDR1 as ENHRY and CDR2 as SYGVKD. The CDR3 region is CAIGGGSSYNEQFF. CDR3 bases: TGTGCCATCGGGGGGGGGAGCTCCTACAATGAGCAGTTCTTC.

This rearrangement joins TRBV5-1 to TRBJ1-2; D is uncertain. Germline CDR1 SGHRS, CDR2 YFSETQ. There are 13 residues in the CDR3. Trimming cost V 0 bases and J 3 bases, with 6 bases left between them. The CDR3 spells CASSLAGDYGYTF. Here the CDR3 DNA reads TGCGCCAGCAGCTTGGCAGGTGACTATGGCTACACCTTC.

CDR3 sequence (DNA): TGTGCCAGCAGCATTCGACGGGTTAATGAAAAACTGTTTTTT. It is translated as CASSIRRVNEKLFF. The chain recombines TRBV5-5 with TRBJ1-4, with no clear D. Per the germline V gene, CDR1 is SGHKS and CDR2 is YYEKEE (reference sequence). The CDR3 has 14 amino acids. With 4 bases removed from V and 4 bases from J, the gap between germline ends came to 11 bases.

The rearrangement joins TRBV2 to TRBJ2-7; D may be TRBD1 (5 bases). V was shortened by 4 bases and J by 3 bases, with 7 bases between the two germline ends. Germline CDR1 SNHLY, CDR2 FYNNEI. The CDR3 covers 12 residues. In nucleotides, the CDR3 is TGTGCCAGCAGTGGTCAGGGCTACGAGCAGTACTTC. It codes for CASSGQGYEQYF.

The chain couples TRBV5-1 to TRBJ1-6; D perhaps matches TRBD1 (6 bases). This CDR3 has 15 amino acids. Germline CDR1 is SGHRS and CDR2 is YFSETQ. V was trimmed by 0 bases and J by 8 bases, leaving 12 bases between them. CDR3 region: CASSLVPGVDSPLHF. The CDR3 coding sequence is TGCGCCAGCAGCTTGGTGCCAGGGGTGGATTCACCCCTCCACTTT. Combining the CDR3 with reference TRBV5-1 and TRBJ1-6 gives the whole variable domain KAGVTQTPRYLIKTRGQQVTLSCSPISGHRSVSWYQQTPGQGLQFLFEYFSETQRNKGNFPGRFSGRQFSNSRSEMNVSTLELGDSALYLCASSLVPGVDSPLHFGNGTRLTVT.